These T cell receptor beta chains were read from a single sample in a study of blood T cell repertoires in COVID-19. TCRdb's table, derived via immunoSEQ multiplex PCR, lists solely in-frame clones and lacks some. The sample yields about 91,000 clones, 70% to 90% seen once. Input material: peripheral blood. The receptors come from a man between 65 and 85 years old with acute or convalescent COVID-19. Each CDR3 is given with its conserved first and last residue. The D gene is left open where the match is weak. Clone size is stated in some rows and not others, as once, few, many or a class when expanded.

V	D	J	size	CDR3	DNA
TRBV25-1	-	TRBJ1-1	-	CASSLPTGRTFF	TGTGCCAGCAGTCTCCCAACAGGGAGAACTTTCTTT
TRBV30	-	TRBJ1-2	-	CAWTHRVNYGYTF	TGTGCCTGGACTCACAGGGTCAACTATGGCTACACCTTC
TRBV28	-	TRBJ2-7	-	CASSSNSYEQYF	TGTGCCAGCAGTTCAAACAGCTACGAGCAGTACTTC
TRBV5-6	-	TRBJ2-3	-	CASSLGRLNTDTQYF	TGTGCCAGCAGCTTGGGGCGGCTCAACACAGATACGCAGTATTTT
TRBV28	-	TRBJ1-2	-	CASSPPGTSYGYTF	TGTGCCAGCAGTCCCCCGGGGACAAGTTATGGCTACACCTTC
TRBV11-2	-	TRBJ2-1	-	CASSLGDGRFYNEQFF	TGTGCCAGCAGCTTAGGTGATGGGCGTTTCTACAATGAGCAGTTCTTC
TRBV2	-	TRBJ1-3	-	CASRSGVFSGNTIYF	TGTGCCAGCAGGTCAGGGGTGTTCAGTGGAAACACCATATATTTT
TRBV2	TRBD1	TRBJ1-1	-	CASTRTGGNTEAFF	TGTGCCAGCACCCGGACAGGAGGGAACACTGAAGCTTTCTTT
TRBV20-1	-	TRBJ2-5	-	CSASSEAPEETQYF	TGCAGTGCTAGTAGCGAGGCGCCCGAAGAGACCCAGTACTTC
TRBV5-5	-	TRBJ1-6	-	CASRVGVSGGSNSPLHF	TGTGCCAGCCGTGTTGGTGTGTCTGGGGGGTCTAATTCACCCCTCCACTTT
TRBV5-1	TRBD1	TRBJ1-2	-	CASSLGLGQGNYGYTF	TGCGCCAGCAGCTTGGGACTAGGACAGGGGAACTATGGCTACACCTTC
TRBV2	TRBD1	TRBJ2-3	once	CASSGGQGVTDTQYF	TGTGCCAGCAGTGGAGGACAGGGGGTGACAGATACGCAGTATTTT
TRBV28	TRBD1	TRBJ1-2	-	CASSSQGAIYGYTF	TGTGCCAGCAGTTCACAGGGGGCTATCTATGGCTACACCTTC
TRBV9	-	TRBJ1-6	-	CASSVETANSPLHF	TGTGCCAGCAGCGTAGAAACAGCTAATTCACCCCTCCACTTT
TRBV14	-	TRBJ1-2	-	CASSQFQTGRYGYTF	TGTGCCAGCAGCCAATTCCAAACAGGTCGCTATGGCTACACCTTC
TRBV5-1	TRBD1	TRBJ2-5	-	CASSSQGAQETQYF	TGCGCCAGCAGCTCCCAGGGGGCTCAAGAGACCCAGTACTTC
TRBV5-1	-	TRBJ2-2	-	CASSRAGGPAGELFF	TGCGCCAGCAGCAGAGCCGGGGGGCCCGCCGGGGAGCTGTTTTTT
TRBV19	-	TRBJ1-5	-	CASSIDRGNQPQHF	TGTGCCAGTAGTATAGATCGGGGGAATCAGCCCCAGCATTTT
TRBV5-1	-	TRBJ2-3	-	CASSSGLSTDTQYF	TGCGCCAGCAGCTCGGGACTTAGCACAGATACGCAGTATTTT
TRBV28	-	TRBJ1-2	-	CASNSGGAGPYGYTF	TGTGCCAGCAATTCGGGGGGGGCAGGGCCTTATGGCTACACCTTC
TRBV5-6	TRBD1	TRBJ2-2	few	CASRPGQGTGELFF	TGTGCCAGCAGGCCTGGACAGGGAACCGGGGAGCTGTTTTTT
TRBV6-1	-	TRBJ1-4	once	CASSDPRQFNEKLFF	TGTGCCAGCAGTGACCCGAGACAGTTTAATGAAAAACTGTTTTTT
TRBV18	TRBD2	TRBJ2-1	-	CASSLRTSGRPSSSYNEQFF	TGTGCCAGCTCACTCCGGACTAGCGGCCGGCCTTCTAGCTCCTACAATGAGCAGTTCTTC
TRBV5-4	-	TRBJ2-1	-	CASSLPDRPNEQFF	TGTGCCAGCAGCTTGCCCGACAGGCCCAATGAGCAGTTCTTC
TRBV27	-	TRBJ1-1	-	CASSSDGGTEAFF	TGTGCCAGCAGTTCGGACGGGGGAACTGAAGCTTTCTTT
TRBV7-3	-	TRBJ1-6	once	CASSPRANSPLHF	TGTGCCAGCAGCCCCCGAGCCAATTCACCCCTCCACTTT
TRBV5-1	TRBD1	TRBJ2-4	-	CASSLAWDRGNIQYF	TGCGCCAGCAGCTTGGCCTGGGACAGGGGTAACATTCAGTACTTC
TRBV6-1	-	TRBJ2-1	once	CASSEAGPWDEQFF	TGTGCCAGCAGTGAAGCGGGCCCCTGGGATGAGCAGTTCTTC
TRBV7-6	TRBD1	TRBJ2-3	-	CASSLGRGQGTDTQYF	TGTGCCAGCAGCTTAGGCAGAGGACAGGGCACAGATACGCAGTATTTT
TRBV28	TRBD1	TRBJ2-5	-	CASSRGQEQETQYF	TGTGCCAGCAGCCGCGGACAGGAACAAGAGACCCAGTACTTC
TRBV3-1/TRBV3-2	-	TRBJ2-3	few	CASSQVLERDTQYF	TGTGCCAGCAGCCAAGTTCTAGAAAGGGATACGCAGTATTTT
TRBV30	-	TRBJ1-5	-	CAWSSRVGGDQPQHF	TGTGCCTGGAGTTCACGGGTAGGCGGGGACCAGCCCCAGCATTTT
TRBV14	-	TRBJ1-1	-	CASSQDRPPYTEAFF	TGTGCCAGCAGCCAAGACAGGCCGCCGTACACTGAAGCTTTCTTT
TRBV7-9	TRBD1	TRBJ1-2	-	CASSLGQGAYGYTF	TGTGCCAGCAGCTTGGGACAGGGGGCCTATGGCTACACCTTC
TRBV19	-	TRBJ1-5	-	CASSIGQRSNQPQHF	TGTGCCAGTAGTATAGGACAGAGGAGCAATCAGCCCCAGCATTTT
TRBV2	TRBD1	TRBJ1-4	-	CASRHQTGWVEKLFF	TGTGCCAGCAGGCATCAGACAGGGTGGGTTGAAAAACTGTTTTTT
TRBV5-1	-	TRBJ2-5	-	CASSYAGNRQETQYF	TGCGCCAGCAGTTACGCGGGGAATCGTCAAGAGACCCAGTACTTC
TRBV4-1	TRBD1	TRBJ1-4	few	CASSQGSTGVGEKLFF	TGCGCCAGCAGCCAAGGATCTACAGGGGTGGGGGAAAAACTGTTTTTT
TRBV10-2	-	TRBJ1-6	-	CASSESRAGNSPLHF	TGCGCCAGCAGTGAGTCAAGGGCGGGTAATTCACCCCTCCACTTT
TRBV27	-	TRBJ1-5	-	CASSPNRYQPQHF	TGTGCCAGCAGTCCGAACAGGTATCAGCCCCAGCATTTT
TRBV19	TRBD1	TRBJ2-5	-	CASSIGTEETQYF	TGTGCCAGTAGTATCGGGACAGAAGAGACCCAGTACTTC
TRBV2	TRBD1	TRBJ1-2	-	CASSWTGERSYGYTF	TGTGCCAGCAGTTGGACAGGGGAGAGGAGCTATGGCTACACCTTC
TRBV28	-	TRBJ1-3	few	CASTSGLFLPYSGNTIYF	TGTGCCAGCACGTCTGGGCTCTTCCTTCCCTACTCTGGAAACACCATATATTTT
TRBV28	TRBD1	TRBJ1-1	-	CASSSTGFTEAFF	TGTGCCAGCAGCTCGACAGGGTTCACTGAAGCTTTCTTT
TRBV29-1	-	TRBJ2-7	-	CSVEGALADEQYF	TGCAGCGTTGAGGGAGCTTTGGCCGACGAGCAGTACTTC
TRBV19	-	TRBJ1-4	-	CASSSPPASGEKLFF	TGTGCCAGTAGTTCCCCCCCAGCGTCGGGTGAAAAACTGTTTTTT
TRBV19	-	TRBJ2-5	-	CASSIERRGGETQYF	TGTGCCAGTAGTATCGAAAGGCGAGGTGGGGAGACCCAGTACTTC
TRBV14	-	TRBJ2-5	-	CASSQDKPLPGGQYF	TGTGCCAGCAGCCAAGATAAACCCCTCCCAGGAGGCCAGTACTTC
TRBV2	-	TRBJ2-1	once	CASRERSYNEQFF	TGTGCCAGCAGGGAGCGGTCCTACAATGAGCAGTTCTTC
TRBV5-1	-	TRBJ1-2	-	CASSLDWGRTYGYTF	TGCGCCAGCAGCTTGGACTGGGGCAGAACCTATGGCTACACCTTC
TRBV10-3	TRBD1	TRBJ2-5	once	CAISEVATGQGARETQYF	TGTGCCATCAGTGAAGTGGCGACGGGACAGGGGGCGAGAGAGACCCAGTACTTC
TRBV7-2	TRBD1	TRBJ1-2	few	CASSPQGALNYGYTF	TGTGCCAGCAGCCCACAGGGGGCGCTCAACTATGGCTACACCTTC